A selection of T cell receptor beta chains follows, all from one sample in a study of coeliac disease. Assay used: immunoSEQ multiplex PCR; TCRdb lists only in-frame clones, some missing. The sample yields several thousand clones, over 60% seen once. The sample consisted of lamina propria lymphocytes from the gut. Source of these receptors: a young man with celiac disease. Both conserved end residues are part of each CDR3. D genes are given only for firm matches. Only part of the rows carry a size: once, few, many, or a class if the clone is expanded.

clone_size	v_call	d_call	j_call	cdr3_aa	cdr3_nt
.	TRBV27	TRBD1	TRBJ2-1	CATRGQGTYNEQFF	TGTGCCACCAGGGGACAGGGCACCTACAATGAGCAGTTCTTC
.	TRBV2	TRBD1	TRBJ1-3	CASSEMGQGPSGNTIYF	TGTGCCAGCAGTGAAATGGGACAGGGACCATCTGGAAACACCATATATTTT
medium-sized	TRBV2	TRBD1	TRBJ1-5	CASRGDSNQPQHF	TGTGCCAGCAGGGGGGACAGTAATCAGCCCCAGCATTTT
.	TRBV28	TRBD1	TRBJ1-2	CASRGQGVYGYTF	TGTGCCAGCCGGGGACAGGGAGTCTATGGCTACACCTTC
once	TRBV27	TRBD1	TRBJ2-4	CASSSVDRVDIQYF	TGTGCCAGCAGTTCCGTGGACAGGGTTGACATTCAGTACTTC
.	TRBV19	TRBD1	TRBJ2-1	CASSMTGDRTLNEQFF	TGTGCCAGTAGTATGACAGGGGATCGGACCTTGAATGAGCAGTTCTTC
.	TRBV11-2	.	TRBJ2-3	CASSSWTPYTDTQYF	TGTGCCAGCAGCTCCTGGACTCCATACACAGATACGCAGTATTTT
.	TRBV28	.	TRBJ1-4	CASSLGLAGNEKLFF	TGTGCCAGCAGTTTAGGCCTGGCAGGGAACGAAAAACTGTTTTTT
.	TRBV5-3	TRBD1	TRBJ1-4	CARSPQSTWTGFVEKLFF	TGTGCCAGAAGCCCACAATCAACCTGGACAGGGTTCGTAGAAAAACTGTTTTTT
.	TRBV2	.	TRBJ1-5	CASSATGGDQPQHF	TGTGCCAGCAGTGCAACGGGCGGGGATCAGCCCCAGCATTTT
.	TRBV19	.	TRBJ1-5	CASSPRRTVWQPQHF	TGTGCCAGTAGCCCTAGGAGGACGGTTTGGCAGCCCCAGCATTTT
.	TRBV19	TRBD2	TRBJ2-1	CASSLPGLAGYNEQFF	TGTGCCAGTAGTCTACCGGGACTAGCGGGCTACAATGAGCAGTTCTTC
.	TRBV10-2	TRBD1	TRBJ1-4	CASSPGQGLGLEKLFF	TGCGCCAGCAGTCCGGGACAGGGGCTAGGTCTGGAAAAACTGTTTTTT
.	TRBV10-2	.	TRBJ2-1	CASSEVYGLMGNEQFF	TGCGCCAGCAGTGAAGTATATGGACTGATGGGGAATGAGCAGTTCTTC
.	TRBV4-1	.	TRBJ1-5	CASSPDILRPQHF	TGCGCCAGCAGCCCCGACATCTTAAGGCCCCAGCATTTT
.	TRBV20-1	.	TRBJ2-7	CSAQGYEQYF	TGCAGTGCCCAGGGCTACGAGCAGTACTTC
.	TRBV6-5	TRBD1	TRBJ2-7	CASSLQGAGSEQYF	TGTGCCAGCAGTCTACAGGGGGCAGGGAGCGAGCAGTACTTC
.	TRBV6-6	.	TRBJ1-4	CASSYSVGRLNEKLFF	TGTGCCAGCAGTTACTCCGTTGGGCGCCTTAATGAAAAACTGTTTTTT
once	TRBV9	TRBD1	TRBJ1-3	CASSARTGARNTIYF	TGTGCCAGCAGCGCGCGGACAGGGGCGCGAAACACCATATATTTT
.	TRBV6-6	.	TRBJ2-7	CASSYGGGKFYEQYF	TGTGCCAGCAGTTACGGCGGAGGGAAATTCTACGAGCAGTACTTC
.	TRBV27	.	TRBJ2-7	CASSLSFQAYEQYF	TGTGCCAGCAGTTTATCGTTTCAGGCCTACGAGCAGTACTTC
.	TRBV21-1	.	TRBJ2-1	CASSKTAGSGSSEQFF	TGTGCCAGCAGCAAAACCGCTGGTAGCGGGAGTAGTGAGCAGTTCTTC
.	TRBV5-6	.	TRBJ2-5	CASSLFILGVNFERAQYF	TGTGCCAGCAGCTTGTTTATTCTCGGAGTTAATTTTGAGAGGGCCCAGTACTTC
.	TRBV7-6	TRBD2	TRBJ2-3	CASSPGLAIGTDTQYF	TGTGCCAGCAGCCCGGGACTAGCGATTGGCACAGATACGCAGTATTTT
.	TRBV11-2	TRBD1	TRBJ2-1	CASSLEARGHEQFF	TGTGCCAGCAGCTTAGAAGCGAGGGGGCATGAGCAGTTCTTC
.	TRBV2	.	TRBJ1-5	CASSERRGNQPQHF	TGTGCCAGCAGTGAGCGTCGAGGCAATCAGCCCCAGCATTTT
.	TRBV5-1	.	TRBJ2-7	CASSLVAGTTYEQYF	TGCGCCAGCAGCTTGGTAGCCGGGACAACTTACGAGCAGTACTTC
.	TRBV19	TRBD1	TRBJ1-4	CASMRDRASNEKLFF	TGTGCCAGTATGCGGGACAGGGCGTCTAATGAAAAACTGTTTTTT
.	TRBV21-1	.	TRBJ1-4	CASRKGVGGKLFF	TGTGCCAGCAGAAAAGGGGTAGGAGGAAAACTGTTTTTT
.	TRBV14	TRBD1	TRBJ2-1	CASSQAPTGPFAVEQFF	TGTGCCAGCAGCCAAGCCCCGACAGGGCCCTTCGCAGTGGAGCAGTTCTTC
large	TRBV28	TRBD1	TRBJ2-7	CASTPGTGGTYEQYF	TGTGCCAGCACCCCCGGGACAGGGGGGACCTACGAGCAGTACTTC
.	TRBV27	.	TRBJ1-2	CASSPQGSYYGYTF	TGTGCCAGCAGTCCGCAGGGGAGCTACTATGGCTACACCTTC
.	TRBV7-3	TRBD1	TRBJ2-5	CASSLSAGGSETQYF	TGTGCCAGCAGCTTATCGGCAGGGGGCTCAGAGACCCAGTACTTC
.	TRBV19	TRBD1	TRBJ1-6	CASTLSLTGNSPLHF	TGTGCCAGTACCCTCTCCCTGACAGGGAATTCACCCCTCCACTTT
.	TRBV14	TRBD2	TRBJ2-5	CASSQASGETQYF	TGTGCCAGCAGCCAAGCTAGCGGAGAGACCCAGTACTTC
.	TRBV30	.	TRBJ1-5	CAWSPDSNQPQHF	TGTGCCTGGAGCCCGGACAGTAATCAGCCCCAGCATTTT
once	TRBV20-1	.	TRBJ1-1	CSARVQGEAFF	TGCAGTGCTAGAGTTCAGGGTGAAGCTTTCTTT
.	TRBV30	.	TRBJ1-6	CAWSVYRQNSPLHF	TGTGCCTGGAGTGTTTACAGGCAAAATTCACCCCTCCACTTT
.	TRBV19	.	TRBJ2-1	CASSIDSYNEQFF	TGTGCCAGTAGTATAGACAGCTACAATGAGCAGTTCTTC
.	TRBV29-1	TRBD1	TRBJ2-7	CSVGTGTYEQYF	TGCAGCGTTGGGACAGGGACCTACGAGCAGTACTTC
.	TRBV7-9	.	TRBJ1-5	CASSPLSWRFRWPQHF	TGTGCCAGCAGCCCCCTCAGCTGGCGGTTTAGGTGGCCCCAGCATTTT
once	TRBV14	.	TRBJ2-3	CASSQPGDTQYF	TGTGCCAGCAGCCAACCCGGAGATACGCAGTATTTT
.	TRBV30	.	TRBJ1-2	CAWSADRQNYGYTF	TGTGCCTGGAGTGCGGACAGACAGAACTATGGCTACACCTTC
.	TRBV30	.	TRBJ1-1	CAWSPGGDTKAFF	TGTGCCTGGAGTCCCGGTGGGGACACTAAAGCTTTCTTT
.	TRBV6-1	TRBD1	TRBJ2-7	CASSEPGQGIHEQYF	TGTGCCAGCAGTGAACCGGGACAGGGGATCCACGAGCAGTACTTC
.	TRBV30	.	TRBJ2-5	CAWSRSGQETQYF	TGTGCCTGGAGTCGAAGCGGACAAGAGACCCAGTACTTC
.	TRBV4-2	TRBD2	TRBJ2-5	CASSLRGTSGSGETQYF	TGTGCCAGCAGCCTTAGGGGGACTAGCGGGAGTGGGGAGACCCAGTACTTC
.	TRBV19	TRBD2	TRBJ2-7	CASSPLGGSGSYEQYF	TGTGCCAGTAGTCCTCTTGGCGGGAGTGGGTCCTACGAGCAGTACTTC
.	TRBV7-2	.	TRBJ1-5	CASSLGEGPPSPPQHF	TGTGCCAGCAGCCTAGGGGAGGGGCCCCCCAGTCCGCCCCAGCATTTT
.	TRBV9	.	TRBJ1-5	CASSETGNQPQHF	TGTGCCAGCAGCGAAACAGGGAATCAGCCCCAGCATTTT
.	TRBV6-1	TRBD1	TRBJ1-5	CASSGQGEWLYSNQPQHF	TGTGCCAGCAGTGGGCAGGGGGAATGGCTTTATAGCAATCAGCCCCAGCATTTT
.	TRBV7-2	.	TRBJ1-1	CASSSEVGAGTEAFF	TGTGCCAGCAGCTCCGAGGTGGGGGCAGGAACGGAAGCTTTCTTT
.	TRBV5-1	TRBD1	TRBJ2-1	CASTLGQGLYNEQFF	TGCGCCAGCACCCTGGGACAGGGCCTCTACAATGAGCAGTTCTTC
.	TRBV7-9	.	TRBJ1-1	CASSSVGQEAFF	TGTGCCAGCAGCTCCGTGGGACAAGAAGCTTTCTTT
once	TRBV6-4	.	TRBJ1-1	CASSAVRGTEAFF	TGTGCCAGCAGTGCGGTCCGCGGCACTGAAGCTTTCTTT
.	TRBV7-3	TRBD2	TRBJ2-3	CAQRASSGKNTDTQYF	TGTGCCCAACGAGCGTCTAGCGGGAAAAACACGGATACGCAGTATTTT